This TCR beta chain was found in a study of blood T cell repertoires in COVID-19. In the original processing: For nucleated cells, counts were estimated from reference gene primer amplification. Sequencing used immunoSEQ multiplex PCR; TCRdb keeps in-frame clones, though not all of them. From that table come the V and J calls and clone size; the DNA was used to work out D and trimming. The sample has 200,000 to 250,000 clones, around 82% seen once. Germline CDR1 is SGHNT and CDR2 is YYREEE (reference sequence). The CDR3 is 17 amino acids. J was trimmed by 13 bases and V by 0 bases; bases with no gene match: 17.

The source of this sequence is a woman of 80 years or more with active or convalescent COVID-19. The chain joins TRBV5-4 to TRBJ2-1; 9 nucleotides match TRBD2. Sequenced: peripheral blood. CDR3 DNA sequence: TGTGCCAGCAGCTTGGATCTAGTTTATTTAGCGGGGGACTCTCAGTTCTTC. Translating it yields CASSLDLVYLAGDSQFF.